The 30 T cell receptor beta chains in this list originate from one sample, sequenced in a study of blood T cell repertoires in COVID-19. Generated by immunoSEQ multiplex PCR, the TCRdb table keeps only in-frame clones and is missing some. The data hold roughly 30,000 clones, with 89% observed a single time. The sequenced material came from peripheral blood. All receptors derive from a human donor in a cohort sampled during active COVID-19.

The V call is TRBV19, the J call TRBJ2-5; D remains ambiguous. CDR1 LNHDA and CDR2 SQIVND come from the germline V gene (reference sequence). CDR3 size: 14 residues. Trimming took 1 base from V and 2 from J, leaving 8 bases between them. CDR3 loop: CASSIGAGQETQYF. CDR3 bases: TGTGCCAGTAGTATAGGGGCTGGACAAGAGACCCAGTACTTC.

The sample holds a few counts of this clone. J is TRBJ1-3 and V is TRBV19; a weak D match, TRBD1 (5 bases). The CDR3 has 14 residues. Germline CDR1 reads LNHDA; CDR2 reads SQIVND (reference sequence). V lost 5 bases, J lost 2 bases, and 10 bases lay in between. CDR3 loop: CASSEARAGNTIYF. CDR3 coding DNA: TGTGCCAGTAGTGAGGCCAGGGCTGGAAACACCATATATTTT. Looking up the rest from reference TRBV19 and TRBJ1-3 gives the full variable domain: DGGITQSPKYLFRKEGQNVTLSCEQNLNHDAMYWYRQDPGQGLRLIYYSQIVNDFQKGDIAEGYSVSREKKESFPLTVTSAQKNPTAFYLCASSEARAGNTIYFGEGSWLTVV.

V usage is TRBV7-9 and J usage is TRBJ1-6; D gene unclear. Germline values: CDR1 SEHNR, CDR2 FQNEAQ (reference sequence). CDR3 size: 14 residues. V shed 1 base and J shed 7 bases, with 8 bases lying between them. CDR3 sequence reads: CASSLGGINSPLHF. The CDR3 bases are TGTGCCAGCAGCTTAGGCGGGATCAATTCACCCCTCCACTTT.

The V and J genes are TRBV10-3 and TRBJ2-3; D unresolved. The V end lost 6 bases, the J end lost 10 bases, and 14 bases lay between the germline ends. Per the germline V gene, CDR1 is ENHRY and CDR2 is SYGVKD. This CDR3 is built from 12 residues. The CDR3, as DNA: TGTGCCATCAGCGAATCCCCGGTAGCGCAGTATTTT. Residues: CAISESPVAQYF.

The rearrangement joins TRBV5-6 to TRBJ1-1, with no clear D. Trimming pared 0 bases from V and 3 bases from J, leaving 18 bases between. The CDR3 has 17 residues. Germline CDR1 SGHDT, CDR2 YYEEEE. CDR3 bases: TGTGCCAGCAGCTTGGATGATCCGGGCCTGAGGGACACTGAAGCTTTCTTT. This translates into CASSLDDPGLRDTEAFF.

V is TRBV5-4 and J is TRBJ2-3; D might be TRBD1 (6 bases). The V gene's germline CDR1 is SGHNT and CDR2 YYREEE (reference sequence). The CDR3 is 15 amino acids. V was shortened by 3 bases and J by 2 bases, with 13 bases between the two germline ends. The CDR3 protein is CASSSGAYLTDTQYF. As DNA, the CDR3 is TGTGCCAGCAGCTCAGGGGCCTACCTCACAGATACGCAGTATTTT.

The J gene is TRBJ1-5, the V gene TRBV6-6; weak D call: TRBD1 (6 bases). The CDR3 runs to 15 residues. Germline V lookup: CDR1 MNHNY, CDR2 SVGAGI (reference sequence). With 7 bases removed from V and 3 bases from J, the gap between germline ends came to 16 bases. The CDR3 reads CASTPDRAFNQPQHF. CDR3 bases: TGTGCCAGCACTCCGGACAGAGCTTTCAATCAGCCCCAGCATTTT.

V usage is TRBV5-4 and J usage is TRBJ2-6; D might be TRBD2 (5 bases). The CDR3 is 14 amino acids. Trimming stripped 4 bases from V and 4 bases from J, with 9 bases between. Per germline, CDR1 SGHNT and CDR2 YYREEE (reference sequence). For the CDR3, the DNA is TGTGCCAGCAGCGCGAGGGCCGGGGCCAACGTCCTGACTTTC. Translating it yields CASSARAGANVLTF.

V usage is TRBV5-1 and J usage is TRBJ1-1, with D unclear. The CDR3 length is 15 residues. Trimming removed 4 bases at V and 9 bases at J, with 22 bases between. CDR1 and CDR2 (germline): SGHRS, YFSETQ. The CDR3 here is CASSDTSSGNAQAFF. The CDR3 nucleotides read TGCGCCAGCAGCGACACTTCAAGTGGAAACGCTCAAGCTTTCTTT.

The J gene is TRBJ2-3, the V gene TRBV18; TRBD2 matches at 7 bases. The CDR3 spans 15 residues. V lost 3 bases and J lost 2; bases outside the gene matches: 5. CDR1 KGHSH and CDR2 LQKENI come from the germline V gene. The CDR3 DNA reads TGTGCCAGCTCACCCCTAAGCGGGGACACAGATACGCAGTATTTT. This translates into CASSPLSGDTDTQYF.

This chain connects TRBV18 to TRBJ1-4; D is unresolved. The CDR3 loop spans 15 amino acids. Germline V gene lookup returns CDR1 KGHSH and CDR2 LQKENI. V was trimmed by 6 bases and J by 0 bases, leaving 11 bases between them. CDR3 residues: CASSPILATNEKLFF. In DNA, the CDR3 is TGTGCCAGCTCGCCTATTCTTGCAACTAATGAAAAACTGTTTTTT.

This chain connects TRBV6-6 to TRBJ1-5; D gene uncertain. Per the germline V gene, CDR1 is MNHNY and CDR2 is SVGAGI (reference sequence). Trimming left V 5 bases short and J 7 bases short, with 18 bases between. The CDR3 is 15 residues long. The CDR3, as DNA: TGTGCCAGCAGTAACTACGAGGGCTCTCGGCAGCCCCAGCATTTT. Translated: CASSNYEGSRQPQHF.

V gene TRBV7-9 combines with J gene TRBJ2-2; the match to TRBD2 covers 8 bases. From germline, CDR1 is SEHNR and CDR2 FQNEAQ (reference sequence). V shed 4 bases, J shed 4 bases, and the junction held 8 bases outside the gene matches. This CDR3 region has 16 residues. The CDR3 loop is CASSSAGTRVTGELFF. The CDR3 DNA is TGTGCCAGCAGCTCCGCCGGGACTAGGGTCACCGGGGAGCTGTTTTTT.

The CDR3, as DNA: TGTGCCAGCAGTTACTCAGGGAGAGGAACAGATACGCAGTATTTT. This translates into CASSYSGRGTDTQYF. This sequence joins TRBV6-2 or TRBV6-3 and TRBJ2-3; possibly TRBD2 for D (5 bases). With 0 bases removed from V and 3 bases from J, the gap between germline ends came to 10 bases. The germline V gene encodes CDR1 MNHEY and CDR2 SVGEGT. The CDR3 length is 15 residues.

The rearrangement uses TRBV5-6 and TRBJ1-2; TRBD1 agrees at 7 bases. This CDR3 region has 15 residues. V was pared by 2 bases and J by 5 bases, with 9 bases of the junction left unmatched. CDR1 is SGHDT, CDR2 YYEEEE, per germline. The CDR3 DNA reads as TGTGCCAGCAGCTTCGCGAGGGGGCGAGCGTATGGCTACACCTTC. This codes for CASSFARGRAYGYTF.

The chain joins TRBV12-3 or TRBV12-4 to TRBJ1-5; tentative D call: TRBD1 (6 bases). The V end was cut by 7 bases, the J end by 3 bases, with 7 bases between. This CDR3 contains 12 residues. The CDR3 spells CASNRDNQPQHF. The CDR3 DNA reads TGTGCCAGCAACAGGGACAATCAGCCCCAGCATTTT.

The rearrangement joins TRBV3-1 (or the pseudogene TRBV3-2) to TRBJ1-1; D is ambiguous. Trimming pared 2 bases from V and 1 base from J, leaving 8 bases between. The CDR3 is 14 residues long. CDR1 and CDR2 from the germline V gene are LGHDT and YNNKEL (reference sequence). Written as DNA, the CDR3 is TGTGCCAGCAGCCAAATGGACTCGAACACTGAAGCTTTCTTT. It translates to CASSQMDSNTEAFF.

J is TRBJ2-5 and V is TRBV2; TRBD2 might be the D (6 bases). The CDR3 runs to 14 residues. The germline V gene encodes CDR1 SNHLY and CDR2 FYNNEI. The ends were cut back, 2 bases at V and 3 bases at J, with 10 bases in the middle. The DNA for the CDR3 is TGTGCCAGCAGTGAATCGTCGGGGGAAGAGACCCAGTACTTC. Translated, it gives CASSESSGEETQYF.

This sequence joins TRBV30 and TRBJ2-2, with D possibly matching TRBD2 (6 bases). This CDR3 is built from 12 residues. The germline V gene has CDR1 GTSNPN and CDR2 SVGIG (reference sequence). The CDR3 DNA reads as TGTGCTTGCGGGGCCAGGACCGGGGAGCTGTTTTTT. Residues: CACGARTGELFF.

The chain couples TRBV7-3 to TRBJ1-1; D perhaps matches TRBD1 (6 bases). The CDR3 runs to 13 residues. Germline assignment: CDR1 SGHTA and CDR2 FQGTGA. The V and J ends lost 6 bases and 0 bases respectively, with 8 bases between them. CDR3 region: CASRRTVNTEAFF. DNA of the CDR3: TGTGCCAGCAGAAGGACAGTGAACACTGAAGCTTTCTTT.

V gene TRBV12-3 or TRBV12-4 combines with J gene TRBJ2-5; 7 bases are shared with TRBD2. The CDR3 runs to 13 residues. The ends lost 8 bases at V and 5 bases at J; junction bases unmatched: 8. CDR3 DNA sequence: TGTGCCAGCGGCGTTAGAGCGGGGGAGACCCAGTACTTC. Amino acids: CASGVRAGETQYF.

The chain is built from TRBV9 and TRBJ1-1; tentatively, D is TRBD1 (5 bases). Per germline, CDR1 SGDLS and CDR2 YYNGEE. The CDR3 totals 14 residues. The V gene lost 0 bases and the J gene lost 11 bases, with 17 bases spanning the gap. Written as DNA, the CDR3 is TGTGCCAGCAGCGTAGCTGGGGGGGACGGCAAGGCTTTCTTT. Its translation: CASSVAGGDGKAFF. Full variable domain (remainder filled in from reference TRBV9 and TRBJ1-1): DSGVTQTPKHLITATGQRVTLRCSPRSGDLSVYWYQQSLDQGLQFLIQYYNGEERAKGNILERFSAQQFPDLHSELNLSSLELGDSALYFCASSVAGGDGKAFFGQGTRLTVV.

The CDR3 protein is CASSPLRGEQFF. In DNA, the CDR3 is TGCGCCAGCAGCCCCCTCCGCGGTGAGCAGTTCTTC. The V call is TRBV5-1, the J call TRBJ2-1, with D uncertain. This CDR3 spans 12 amino acids. Germline loops: CDR1 SGHRS, CDR2 YFSETQ. Trimming stripped 4 bases from V and 9 bases from J, with 11 bases between. Complete variable domain (other parts from reference TRBV5-1 and TRBJ2-1): KAGVTQTPRYLIKTRGQQVTLSCSPISGHRSVSWYQQTPGQGLQFLFEYFSETQRNKGNFPGRFSGRQFSNSRSEMNVSTLELGDSALYLCASSPLRGEQFFGPGTRLTVL.

This chain connects TRBV5-5 to TRBJ1-2; 9 positions match TRBD1. The CDR3 has 15 residues. J was trimmed by 7 bases and V by 1 base; bases with no gene match: 8. Germline assignment: CDR1 SGHKS and CDR2 YYEKEE (reference sequence). CDR3 loop: CASSLTGGAVLGYTF. CDR3 coding DNA: TGTGCCAGCAGCTTGACAGGGGGCGCGGTGCTTGGCTACACCTTC.

The J gene is TRBJ1-1, the V gene TRBV11-2; D is unresolved. V was shortened by 1 base and J by 5 bases, with 11 bases between the two germline ends. The V gene's germline CDR1 is SGHAT and CDR2 FQNNGV. The CDR3 has 14 amino acids. CDR3 bases: TGTGCCAGCAGCTTAGTTAGTAGGGAGACTGAAGCTTTCTTT. Encoded protein: CASSLVSRETEAFF.

The genes are TRBV29-1 and TRBJ1-1; D gene ambiguous. V lost 3 bases to trimming and J lost 1 base, with 9 bases between them. The CDR3 totals 13 residues. Germline CDR1 SQVTM, CDR2 ANQGSEA. CDR3 sequence reads: CSVERHPNTEAFF. The CDR3, as DNA: TGCAGCGTTGAGCGTCACCCGAACACTGAAGCTTTCTTT. Looking up the rest from reference TRBV29-1 and TRBJ1-1 gives the full variable domain: SAVISQKPSRDICQRGTSLTIQCQVDSQVTMMFWYRQQPGQSLTLIATANQGSEATYESGFVIDKFPISRPNLTFSTLTVSNMSPEDSSIYLCSVERHPNTEAFFGQGTRLTVV.

This clone came up a few times. The rearrangement uses TRBV7-9 and TRBJ1-4, with TRBD1 matching over 9 bases. CDR1 is SEHNR and CDR2 is FQNEAQ in the germline V gene (reference sequence). The V and J ends lost 5 bases and 7 bases, in that order; junction bases with no gene match: 11. The CDR3 runs to 16 residues. CDR3 DNA sequence: TGTGCCAGCAGCCCTTCCTCGGGACAGGGTGTTGAAAAACTGTTTTTT. Translating it yields CASSPSSGQGVEKLFF. Filled out from reference TRBV7-9 and TRBJ1-4, the complete variable domain reads DTGVSQNPRHKITKRGQNVTFRCDPISEHNRLYWYRQTLGQGPEFLTYFQNEAQLEKSRLLSDRFSAERPKGSFSTLEIQRTEQGDSAMYLCASSPSSGQGVEKLFFGSGTQLSVL.

In its sample, this clone was seen once. At the DNA level, this CDR3 is encoded by other sequences in the same sample as well. The CDR3: CAISEGVAGGSSSYEQYF. The CDR3 nucleotides are TGTGCCATCAGTGAGGGGGTAGCGGGGGGGTCAAGCTCCTACGAGCAGTACTTC. The chain combines TRBV10-3 with TRBJ2-7; the match to TRBD2 covers 11 bases. Germline V gives CDR1 ENHRY, CDR2 SYGVKD. This CDR3 contains 18 residues. The V segment lost 2 bases and the J segment 0 bases; nucleotides outside the gene matches: 9.

Concerning this clone: One end of the junction fails to match germline, which may point to a read error. This specimen includes other DNA sequences encoding the same CDR3. J is TRBJ2-2 and V is TRBV11-2; tentatively, D is TRBD2 (5 bases). This CDR3 spans 15 amino acids. Germline values: CDR1 SGHAT, CDR2 FQNNGV. The CDR3 protein is CASSLVVRNTGELFF. CDR3 DNA: TGTGCCAGCAGCTTAGTGGTCAGAAACACCGGGGAGCTATTTTTT.

V usage is TRBV6-4 and J usage is TRBJ2-3; D gene uncertain. Trimming removed 2 bases at V and 1 base at J, with 4 bases between. This CDR3 comprises 13 residues. The germline V gene has CDR1 MRHNA and CDR2 SNTAGT. CDR3: CASSDRGTDTQYF. The CDR3 coding sequence is TGTGCCAGCAGTGACCGGGGCACAGATACGCAGTATTTT.